The clone carrying this T cell receptor beta chain was observed many times. This specimen comes from a study of T-cell reconstitution after alpha-beta-depleted transplantation in children. The authors prepared the TCRbeta library with unique molecular identifiers. TCRdb reprocessed the PCR reads via MiXCR and lists one record per CDR3 protein. The sample contains 200,000 to 250,000 distinct CDR3 sequences, around 10% of which appear only once. CDR3 size: 17 residues. From germline, CDR1 is MNHEY and CDR2 SVGAGI. V dropped 1 base and J dropped 4; count of bases not matched to a gene: 11. Specimen: PBMCs from the stem cell graft donor, collected from the stem cell graft. This sequence was found in a human donor who donated a stem cell graft to a child with acute lymphoblastic leukemia. The V and J genes are TRBV6-5 and TRBJ2-3; 7 nucleotides align to TRBD2. CDR3 sequence: CASSYYTSGGRPDTQYF. In nucleotides, the CDR3 is TGTGCCAGCAGTTACTACACATCGGGGGGACGGCCAGATACGCAGTATTTT.